This T cell receptor beta chain was recovered during a study of tumour-infiltrating T cells in Burkitt lymphoma. As for the study in general: Patients covered every epidemiological subtype of Burkitt lymphoma. General study points: Several public clonotypes were shared across many Burkitt lymphoma patients.

Assay: immunoSEQ multiplex PCR; the TCRdb copy retains only in-frame clones and omits some. The data hold some 3,000 clones, with more than 13% observed a single time. Remarks on this clone: The target antigen is unknown.

The sequence came from a human donor with Burkitt lymphoma. The sample taken for sequencing was tumor tissue.

This CDR3 is CASSAGGIYEQYF. CDR3 sequence (DNA): TGTGCCAGCTCAGCCGGTGGAATCTACGAGCAGTACTTC. The gene calls are TRBV18 and TRBJ2-7; D not resolved. V was pared by 5 bases and J by 3 bases, with 11 bases between. This CDR3 has 13 residues. The germline gives CDR1 KGHSH, CDR2 LQKENI.